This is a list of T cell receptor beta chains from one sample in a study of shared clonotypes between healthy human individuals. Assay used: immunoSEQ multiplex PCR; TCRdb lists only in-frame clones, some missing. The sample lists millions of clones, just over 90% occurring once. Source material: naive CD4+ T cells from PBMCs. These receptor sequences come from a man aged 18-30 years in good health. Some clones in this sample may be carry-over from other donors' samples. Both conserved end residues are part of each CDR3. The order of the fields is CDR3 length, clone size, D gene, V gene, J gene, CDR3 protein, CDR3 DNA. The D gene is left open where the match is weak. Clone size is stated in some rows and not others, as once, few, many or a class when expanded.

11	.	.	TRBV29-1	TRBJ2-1	CSVDTHNEQFF	TGCAGCGTTGATACCCACAATGAGCAGTTCTTC
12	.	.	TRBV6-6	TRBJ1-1	CASNRMNTEAFF	TGTGCCAGCAATCGGATGAACACTGAAGCTTTCTTT
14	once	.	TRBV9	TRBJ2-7	CASSVDGRTLEQYF	TGTGCCAGCAGCGTAGACGGGCGGACGCTCGAGCAGTACTTC
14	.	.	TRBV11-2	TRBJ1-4	CASSWGVWGEKLFF	TGTGCCAGCAGCTGGGGTGTCTGGGGAGAAAAACTGTTTTTT
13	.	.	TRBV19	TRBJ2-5	CASSEATQETQYF	TGTGCCAGTAGTGAGGCGACTCAAGAGACCCAGTACTTC
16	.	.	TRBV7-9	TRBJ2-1	CASSKAGTGVRNEQFF	TGTGCCAGCAGCAAAGCCGGGACTGGGGTCAGGAATGAGCAGTTCTTC
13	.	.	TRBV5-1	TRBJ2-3	CASSLAVADTQYF	TGCGCCAGCAGCTTGGCCGTGGCAGATACGCAGTATTTT
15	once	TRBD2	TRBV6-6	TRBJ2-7	CASSYYPTSAYEQYF	TGTGCCAGCAGTTACTACCCCACTAGCGCCTACGAGCAGTACTTC
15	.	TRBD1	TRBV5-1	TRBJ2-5	CASSLRTGGTETQYF	TGCGCCAGCAGCTTGAGGACAGGGGGCACCGAGACCCAGTACTTC
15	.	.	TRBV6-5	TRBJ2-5	CASSYSMGLQETQYF	TGTGCCAGCAGTTACTCGATGGGACTCCAAGAGACCCAGTACTTC
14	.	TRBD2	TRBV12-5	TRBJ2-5	CASGLAGGLETQYF	TGTGCTAGTGGTTTGGCGGGAGGCCTGGAGACCCAGTACTTC
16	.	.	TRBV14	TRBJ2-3	CASSPPGRGVADTQYF	TGTGCCAGCAGCCCCCCCGGGCGAGGGGTAGCGGATACGCAGTATTTT
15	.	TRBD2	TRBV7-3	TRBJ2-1	CASSFGGSPYNEQFF	TGTGCCAGCAGCTTTGGCGGGAGCCCCTACAATGAGCAGTTCTTC
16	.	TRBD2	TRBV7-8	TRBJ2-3	CASCLISGARTDTQYF	TGTGCCAGCTGTCTGATCAGCGGGGCTCGCACAGATACGCAGTATTTT
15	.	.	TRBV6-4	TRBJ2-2	CASSRLGPNTGELFF	TGTGCCAGCAGCCGACTAGGGCCGAACACCGGGGAGCTGTTTTTT
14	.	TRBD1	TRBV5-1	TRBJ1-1	CASGPGTGRTEAFF	TGCGCCAGCGGACCCGGGACAGGGAGGACTGAAGCTTTCTTT
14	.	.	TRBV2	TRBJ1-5	CASSDSAGNQPQHF	TGTGCCAGCAGTGATTCCGCAGGAAATCAGCCCCAGCATTTT
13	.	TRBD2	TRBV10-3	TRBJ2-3	CAILRTSGDTQYF	TGTGCCATCCTAAGGACTAGCGGAGATACGCAGTATTTT
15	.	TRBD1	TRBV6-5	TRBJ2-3	CASRRTGGGTDTQYF	TGTGCCAGCAGAAGGACAGGGGGCGGCACAGATACGCAGTATTTT
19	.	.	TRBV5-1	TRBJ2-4	CASSLETRERYVAKNIQYF	TGCGCCAGCAGCTTGGAGACCAGGGAACGGTATGTGGCCAAAAACATTCAGTACTTC
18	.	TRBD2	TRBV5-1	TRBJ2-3	CASSPGLAGVGYTDTQYF	TGCGCCAGCAGCCCTGGACTAGCGGGAGTGGGATACACAGATACGCAGTATTTT
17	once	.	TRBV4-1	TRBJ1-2	CASSQVGLVRNPGGYTF	TGCGCCAGCAGCCAAGTTGGACTTGTAAGGAATCCGGGTGGCTACACCTTC
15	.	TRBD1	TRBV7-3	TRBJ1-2	CASSLHPGQGDGYTF	TGTGCCAGCAGCTTACATCCGGGACAGGGGGATGGCTACACCTTC
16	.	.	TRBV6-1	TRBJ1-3	CASSEGMVVSGNTIYF	TGTGCCAGCAGTGAAGGTATGGTGGTCTCTGGAAACACCATATATTTT
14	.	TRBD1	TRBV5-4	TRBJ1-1	CASSLKTGGTEAFF	TGTGCCAGCAGCTTGAAAACAGGGGGCACTGAAGCTTTCTTT
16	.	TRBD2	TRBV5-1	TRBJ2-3	CASTTSAGVSTDTQYF	TGCGCCAGCACTACCTCAGCGGGAGTTAGCACAGATACGCAGTATTTT
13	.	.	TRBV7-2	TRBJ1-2	CASTLYRGDGYTF	TGTGCCAGCACCCTATATCGGGGGGATGGCTACACCTTC
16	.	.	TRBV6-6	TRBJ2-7	CASSYVDSRDGGEQYF	TGTGCCAGCAGTTACGTGGATAGCAGGGATGGGGGCGAGCAGTACTTC
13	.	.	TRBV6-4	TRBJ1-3	CASSDSVRNTIYF	TGTGCCAGCAGTGATTCGGTTAGAAACACCATATATTTT
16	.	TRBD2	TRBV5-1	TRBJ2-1	CASSLGAGGTYNEQFF	TGCGCCAGCAGCTTGGGAGCGGGAGGGACCTACAATGAGCAGTTCTTC
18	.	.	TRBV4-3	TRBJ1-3	CASSQGGGTDDSGNTIYF	TGCGCCAGCAGCCAAGGGGGGGGGACGGACGACTCTGGAAACACCATATATTTT
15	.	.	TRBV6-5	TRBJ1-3	CASSYGGGSGNTIYF	TGTGCCAGCAGTTACGGAGGTGGATCTGGAAACACCATATATTTT
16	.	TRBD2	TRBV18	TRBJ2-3	CASSPLAGGPSDTQYF	TGTGCCAGCTCGCCCTTAGCGGGAGGGCCGTCAGATACGCAGTATTTT
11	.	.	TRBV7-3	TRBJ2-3	CASSLLDTQYF	TGTGCCAGCAGCTTACTAGATACGCAGTATTTT
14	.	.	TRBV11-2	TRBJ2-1	CASSSVGGAGEQFF	TGTGCCAGCAGTTCCGTGGGCGGCGCGGGCGAGCAGTTCTTC
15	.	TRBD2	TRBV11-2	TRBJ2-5	CASSQTSGRLETQYF	TGTGCCAGCAGCCAGACTAGCGGGAGGCTGGAGACCCAGTACTTC
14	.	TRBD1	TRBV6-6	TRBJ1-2	CASSRGQGDYGYTF	TGTGCCAGCAGTCGAGGACAGGGGGACTATGGCTACACCTTC
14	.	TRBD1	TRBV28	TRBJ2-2	CASIGQGNTGELFF	TGTGCCAGCATTGGACAGGGCAACACCGGGGAGCTGTTTTTT
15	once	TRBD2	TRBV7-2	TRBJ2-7	CASRPGRTSSYEQYF	TGTGCCAGCAGGCCGGGGCGGACTAGCTCCTACGAGCAGTACTTC
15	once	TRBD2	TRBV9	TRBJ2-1	CASSFLSGSTNEQFF	TGTGCCAGCAGCTTTCTGAGCGGGAGTACCAATGAGCAGTTCTTC
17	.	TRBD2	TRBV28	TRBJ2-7	CASSLSGLAGNSYEQYF	TGTGCCAGCAGTTTATCCGGACTAGCGGGAAACTCCTACGAGCAGTACTTC
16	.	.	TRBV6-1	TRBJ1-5	CASSEGLWGAHQPQHF	TGTGCCAGCAGTGAAGGACTTTGGGGGGCCCATCAGCCCCAGCATTTT
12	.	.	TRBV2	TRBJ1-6	CASSVPNSPLHF	TGTGCCAGCAGTGTCCCCAATTCACCCCTCCACTTT
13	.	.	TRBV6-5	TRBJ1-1	CASSFTGMTEAFF	TGTGCCAGCAGTTTTACAGGGATGACTGAAGCTTTCTTT
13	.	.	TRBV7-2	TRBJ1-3	CASSFASGNTIYF	TGTGCCAGCAGCTTCGCCTCTGGAAACACCATATATTTT
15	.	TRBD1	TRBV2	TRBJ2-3	CASSPRDRAVDTQYF	TGTGCCAGCAGTCCCCGGGACAGGGCCGTAGATACGCAGTATTTT
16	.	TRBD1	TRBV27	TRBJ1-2	CASSLRDRGYPLGYTF	TGTGCCAGCAGTTTAAGGGACAGGGGGTACCCCCTTGGCTACACCTTC
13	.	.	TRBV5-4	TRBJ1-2	CASSFEGVYGYTF	TGTGCCAGCAGCTTTGAAGGGGTCTATGGCTACACCTTC
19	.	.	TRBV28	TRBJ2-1	CASSLRGGGLAASYNEQFF	TGTGCCAGCAGTTTAAGGGGGGGAGGGCTCGCCGCCTCCTACAATGAGCAGTTCTTC